The rows below give T cell receptor beta chains drawn from one sample of a study of cytomegalovirus exposure and HLA in healthy donors. The protocol was immunoSEQ multiplex PCR, while the TCRdb copy is restricted to in-frame clones and leaves out a portion. This sample yields 75,000 to 100,000 clones, of which 65% to 80% are seen a single time; 13% to 15% belongs to the top ten. The sequenced sample consisted of PBMCs. These receptors originate from a woman aged 70 to 79 in good health and CMV-seropositive. Both conserved end residues are part of each CDR3. A D gene is named only where the DNA matches it firmly. Size values are once, few and many counts, or a class for expanded clones, and some rows have none.

len	v_gene	abundance	j_gene	d_gene	CDR3aa	CDR3nt
13	TRBV15	-	TRBJ1-1	-	CATSRAGNTEAFF	TGTGCCACCAGCAGAGCCGGGAACACTGAAGCTTTCTTT
17	TRBV9	-	TRBJ2-5	-	CASSPAAGHGRRETQYF	TGTGCCAGCAGCCCCGCCGCCGGACACGGTAGGCGAGAGACCCAGTACTTC
15	TRBV4-3	-	TRBJ2-2	-	CASSQILGDTGELFF	TGCGCCAGCAGCCAAATTCTGGGCGACACCGGGGAGCTGTTTTTT
14	TRBV27	-	TRBJ1-1	-	CASSPQVLGTEAFF	TGTGCCAGCAGTCCCCAGGTTTTAGGCACTGAAGCTTTCTTT
16	TRBV5-1	-	TRBJ2-1	-	CASSLGGGFSYNEQFF	TGCGCCAGCAGCTTGGGAGGCGGGTTCTCCTACAATGAGCAGTTCTTC
13	TRBV7-3	-	TRBJ1-1	-	CASSYGGGTEAFF	TGTGCCAGCAGCTACGGGGGGGGAACTGAAGCTTTCTTT
18	TRBV7-6	-	TRBJ2-4	TRBD1	CASSPRYRDRQAKNIQYF	TGTGCCAGCAGTCCAAGATATCGGGACAGGCAGGCCAAAAACATTCAGTACTTC
16	TRBV28	-	TRBJ2-1	TRBD2	CASSRGLAHLEGEQFF	TGTGCCAGCAGCAGGGGACTAGCCCACCTAGAAGGCGAGCAGTTCTTC
17	TRBV11-3	-	TRBJ2-1	TRBD2	CASSLQRGGAGYNEQFF	TGTGCCAGCAGCTTACAGCGGGGGGGCGCGGGGTACAATGAGCAGTTCTTC
15	TRBV7-2	-	TRBJ2-4	-	CASSLDSIAKNIQYF	TGTGCCAGCAGCTTAGACTCGATAGCCAAAAACATTCAGTACTTC
15	TRBV19	-	TRBJ1-6	TRBD1	CASSRQGAGNSPLHF	TGTGCCAGTAGCCGACAGGGGGCAGGGAATTCACCCCTCCACTTT
14	TRBV7-3	-	TRBJ1-1	-	CASSLLGLDTEAFF	TGTGCCAGCAGCTTACTGGGACTTGACACTGAAGCTTTCTTT
15	TRBV28	-	TRBJ2-2	TRBD1	CASRKGQGNTGELFF	TGTGCCAGCAGGAAGGGACAGGGGAACACCGGGGAGCTGTTTTTT
13	TRBV29-1	-	TRBJ1-2	-	CSVRSLGSHGYTF	TGCAGCGTTAGATCCTTGGGCAGCCATGGCTACACCTTC
12	TRBV6-5	-	TRBJ2-2	-	CASSKNTGELFF	TGTGCCAGCAGCAAGAACACCGGGGAGCTGTTTTTT
17	TRBV19	-	TRBJ1-5	TRBD1	CASSIWTGGMVYQPQHF	TGTGCCAGTAGTATATGGACAGGGGGAATGGTCTATCAGCCCCAGCATTTT
15	TRBV5-5	-	TRBJ2-1	TRBD2	CASSRGLASYNEQFF	TGTGCCAGCAGCCGCGGACTAGCGAGCTACAATGAGCAGTTCTTC
15	TRBV6-4	-	TRBJ2-3	-	CANSDYQGGTDTQYF	TGTGCCAACAGTGACTATCAGGGTGGCACAGATACGCAGTATTTT
15	TRBV18	-	TRBJ1-1	-	CASSPRQGLSTEAFF	TGTGCCAGCTCACCACGGCAGGGTTTGTCCACTGAAGCTTTCTTT
14	TRBV7-9	-	TRBJ2-7	-	CASSLGASSYEQYF	TGTGCCAGCAGCTTAGGGGCTAGCAGTTACGAGCAGTACTTC
13	TRBV27	-	TRBJ1-1	TRBD1	CASSPRQGGEAFF	TGTGCCAGCAGTCCCCGACAGGGTGGCGAAGCTTTCTTT
14	TRBV4-1	-	TRBJ2-7	-	CASSPGDSLYEQYF	TGCGCCAGCAGCCCCGGGGACTCCCTCTACGAGCAGTACTTC
15	TRBV5-4	-	TRBJ2-1	-	CASSLTSNSYNEQFF	TGTGCCAGCAGCTTGACTAGTAACTCCTACAATGAGCAGTTCTTC
14	TRBV6-5	-	TRBJ2-3	TRBD1	CASSRQGGTDTQYF	TGTGCCAGCAGTCGACAGGGTGGAACAGATACGCAGTATTTT
18	TRBV2	-	TRBJ1-2	TRBD1	CASSELPGQGARDYGYTF	TGTGCCAGCAGTGAACTCCCGGGACAGGGGGCTAGAGACTATGGCTACACCTTC
16	TRBV27	-	TRBJ1-1	TRBD1	CASSPTGTAPVTEAFF	TGTGCCAGCAGCCCCACGGGGACAGCCCCCGTCACTGAAGCTTTCTTT
14	TRBV2	few	TRBJ2-7	TRBD2	CASRPGLPAYEQYF	TGTGCCAGCAGACCGGGACTACCAGCCTACGAGCAGTACTTC
16	TRBV7-9	once	TRBJ1-5	-	CASSLEDSRNNQPQHF	TGTGCCAGCAGCTTAGAGGATTCGAGGAACAATCAGCCCCAGCATTTT
14	TRBV11-2	-	TRBJ2-1	-	CASSLLEISNEQFF	TGTGCCAGCAGCCTATTGGAGATTAGCAATGAGCAGTTCTTC
12	TRBV10-2	once	TRBJ1-1	-	CASSEIPAEAFF	TGCGCCAGCAGTGAAATACCGGCTGAAGCTTTCTTT
16	TRBV7-8	-	TRBJ2-1	TRBD2	CASTHLLADKAGEQFF	TGTGCCAGCACGCATCTTCTAGCGGATAAAGCGGGGGAGCAGTTCTTC
15	TRBV6-5	-	TRBJ2-5	-	CASRDSGWGAETQYF	TGTGCCAGCAGGGATTCAGGGTGGGGTGCAGAGACCCAGTACTTC
13	TRBV7-9	-	TRBJ2-5	TRBD1	CASIRGRGETQYF	TGTGCCAGCATAAGGGGCAGGGGGGAGACCCAGTACTTC
17	TRBV6-1	once	TRBJ2-2	TRBD2	CASSGTSGGANTGELFF	TGTGCCAGCAGTGGGACTAGCGGAGGCGCGAACACCGGGGAGCTGTTTTTT
15	TRBV6-5	few	TRBJ2-3	-	CASSRVGSQADTQYF	TGTGCCAGCAGCCGCGTCGGGTCACAGGCAGATACGCAGTATTTT
14	TRBV2	-	TRBJ2-7	-	CASSDPGINYEQYF	TGTGCCAGCAGTGACCCCGGGATCAATTACGAGCAGTACTTC
13	TRBV11-2	-	TRBJ1-1	-	CASSWERYTEAFF	TGTGCCAGCAGCTGGGAGCGGTACACTGAAGCTTTCTTT
14	TRBV13	-	TRBJ1-1	-	CASSPGGANTEAFF	TGTGCCAGCAGCCCTGGGGGGGCGAACACTGAAGCTTTCTTT
13	TRBV5-1	-	TRBJ2-1	TRBD2	CASRASGSNEQFF	TGCGCCAGCAGAGCTAGCGGGAGCAATGAGCAGTTCTTC
18	TRBV28	medium-sized	TRBJ2-3	-	CASGPPLWAAGSTDTQYF	TGTGCCAGCGGCCCCCCCCTCTGGGCAGCGGGTAGCACAGATACGCAGTATTTT
15	TRBV19	-	TRBJ2-7	TRBD1	CASRTSGTGFEEQYF	TGTGCCAGTAGAACGTCCGGGACAGGGTTCGAAGAGCAGTACTTC
17	TRBV5-1	-	TRBJ1-3	TRBD1	CASSLGDRIFAGNTIYF	TGCGCCAGCAGCTTGGGGGACAGGATTTTTGCTGGAAACACCATATATTTT
16	TRBV9	-	TRBJ2-2	TRBD2	CASSQSSGRANGELFF	TGTGCCAGCAGTCAATCTAGCGGGAGGGCAAACGGGGAGCTGTTTTTT
14	TRBV25-1	-	TRBJ2-5	-	CASGRTVSQETQYF	TGTGCCAGCGGGCGGACAGTGAGTCAAGAGACCCAGTACTTC
14	TRBV27	-	TRBJ2-1	-	CASKTNRGRNEQFF	TGTGCCAGCAAAACTAACCGAGGTCGGAATGAGCAGTTCTTC
14	TRBV11-2	-	TRBJ1-2	TRBD1	CASSSGQGELVYTF	TGTGCCAGCAGCTCTGGACAGGGGGAATTAGTCTACACCTTC
15	TRBV2	-	TRBJ2-5	TRBD2	CASSEANSGTETQYF	TGTGCCAGCAGTGAAGCGAATAGCGGGACAGAGACCCAGTACTTC
13	TRBV14	-	TRBJ1-4	-	CASSQVQGGKLFF	TGTGCCAGCAGCCAAGTGCAGGGAGGAAAACTGTTTTTT
13	TRBV2	-	TRBJ1-6	TRBD1	CASGRGRDSPLHF	TGTGCCAGCGGCAGGGGGCGCGATTCACCCCTCCACTTT
18	TRBV25-1	-	TRBJ2-2	TRBD1	CASSDALTGAAGTGELFF	TGTGCCAGCAGTGACGCCCTGACAGGGGCAGCGGGCACCGGGGAGCTGTTTTTT